The 32 T cell receptor beta chains reported below all come from one sample, sequenced in a study of long-term antiretroviral therapy in people with HIV. Run at survey level, the immunoSEQ assay was version v3.0. Only in-frame clones appear in the TCRdb table, and some are missing; sequencing was by immunoSEQ multiplex PCR. Of tens of thousands of clones in the sample, 70% to 90% were seen once. The sequencing here drew on unsorted PBMCs, taken roughly 2.9 years before starting antiretroviral therapy. These receptors all come from a woman aged 25 to 39 with HIV.

The rearrangement joins TRBV5-8 to TRBJ2-5, with D perhaps given as TRBD1 or TRBD2 (5 bases each). Trimming pared 6 bases from V and 5 bases from J, leaving 20 bases between. Per germline, CDR1 SGHTS and CDR2 YDEGEE. The CDR3 has 15 amino acids. The CDR3 nucleotides read TGTGCCAGCACATGGGTCCGGGGCCCAGGGGAGACCCAGTACTTC. It yields the protein CASTWVRGPGETQYF.

The table lists this clone with a few counts. V is TRBV27 and J is TRBJ1-6, with D hard to call. This CDR3 has 14 amino acids. CDR1 and CDR2 from the germline V gene are MNHEY and SMNVEV (reference sequence). V gave up 8 bases and J gave up 8 bases, with 16 bases separating them. CDR3 sequence: CASGTQDRDSPLHF. The CDR3 DNA reads TGTGCCAGCGGTACCCAGGACCGGGATTCACCCCTCCACTTT.

The chain uses TRBV5-4 and TRBJ2-3, with D hard to call. V was clipped by 3 bases and J by 1 base, with 6 bases between them. The CDR3 spans 13 residues. Germline CDR1 SGHNT, CDR2 YYREEE (reference sequence). For the CDR3, the DNA is TGTGCCAGCAGCTCAGGTGGCACAGATACGCAGTATTTT. It codes for CASSSGGTDTQYF.

This chain uses TRBV2 with TRBJ1-2; D unresolved. The CDR3 is 12 amino acids. V was shortened by 7 bases and J by 2 bases, with 8 bases between the two germline ends. Per the germline V gene, CDR1 is SNHLY and CDR2 is FYNNEI. The CDR3 DNA reads TGTGCCAGCATTTGGGGAAACTATGGCTACACCTTC. It translates to CASIWGNYGYTF.

The V and J genes are TRBV5-1 and TRBJ1-2, with D perhaps TRBD1 (6 bases). Germline CDR1 reads SGHRS; CDR2 reads YFSETQ. V lost 0 bases to trimming and J lost 7 bases, with 13 bases between them. The CDR3 length is 14 residues. The CDR3 protein is CASSLAQGTIGYTF. CDR3 DNA: TGCGCCAGCAGCTTGGCACAGGGAACTATTGGCTACACCTTC.

V is TRBV5-1 and J is TRBJ2-1; TRBD1 is a possible D gene (6 bases). Trimming left V 6 bases short and J 5 bases short, with 12 bases between. This CDR3 comprises 13 residues. Germline-derived CDR1 and CDR2 are SGHRS and YFSETQ. In DNA form, the CDR3 reads TGCGCCAGCAACCCCGGGACAAACAATGAGCAGTTCTTC. The encoded protein is CASNPGTNNEQFF.

V gene TRBV18 combines with J gene TRBJ1-1; D ambiguous. The V gene's germline CDR1 is KGHSH and CDR2 LQKENI. The V and J ends lost 3 bases and 9 bases respectively, with 11 bases between them. The CDR3 runs to 12 residues. CDR3 region: CASSPAGSKAFF. The CDR3 nucleotides read TGTGCCAGCTCACCCGCAGGTTCTAAAGCTTTCTTT. Based on the CDR3 plus reference TRBV18 and TRBJ1-1, the full variable domain is NAGVMQNPRHLVRRRGQEARLRCSPMKGHSHVYWYRQLPEEGLKFMVYLQKENIIDESGMPKERFSAEFPKEGPSILRIQQVVRGDSAAYFCASSPAGSKAFFGQGTRLTVV.

The V and J genes are TRBV2 and TRBJ1-6, with D possibly being TRBD1 (5 bases). V gave up 6 bases and J gave up 10 bases, with 10 bases separating them. Per the germline V gene, CDR1 is SNHLY and CDR2 is FYNNEI. The CDR3 sequence is 12 residues long. CDR3 region: CASRRGESPLHF. CDR3 nucleotides: TGTGCCAGCAGGAGGGGAGAATCACCCCTCCACTTT.

Here the CDR3 DNA reads TGTGCCTGGAGTGGAGGGTTACAAGAGACCCAGTACTTC. Translation: CAWSGGLQETQYF. The rearrangement uses TRBV30 and TRBJ2-5; possibly TRBD2 for D (5 bases). The CDR3 consists of 13 residues. Germline lookup yields CDR1 GTSNPN and CDR2 SVGIG (reference sequence). The V end lost 1 base, the J end lost 2 bases, and 8 bases lay between the germline ends.

This clone has only one observation. J is TRBJ2-3 and V is TRBV7-3, with TRBD2 matching 8 bases. V shed 5 bases, J shed 0 bases, and the junction held 7 bases outside the gene matches. Germline CDR1 is SGHTA and CDR2 is FQGTGA. The CDR3 length is 16 residues. This CDR3 is CASSPGAGGSTDTQYF. The CDR3 bases are TGTGCCAGCAGCCCAGGGGCGGGGGGTAGCACAGATACGCAGTATTTT.

J is TRBJ2-2 and V is TRBV5-8; 7 bases line up with TRBD1. Trimming cost V 4 bases and J 6 bases; bases outside gene matches: 12. The germline gives CDR1 SGHTS, CDR2 YDEGEE. The CDR3 has 16 residues. CDR3 DNA: TGTGCCAGCAGCCTCTGGACAGGTGGTTCCGCCGGGGAGCTGTTTTTT. Translating it yields CASSLWTGGSAGELFF.

This chain joins TRBV4-1 and TRBJ2-2, with 8 bases matching TRBD2. Unmatched junction bases numbered 10, after V lost 3 bases and J lost 7 bases. CDR3 length: 16 residues. In germline, CDR1 is MGHRA, CDR2 YSYEKL. The CDR3 DNA reads TGCGCCAGCAGCCAGCTCACGGGGGGGCTGAACGGGGAGCTGTTTTTT. Translating gives CASSQLTGGLNGELFF.

This chain joins TRBV29-1 and TRBJ1-5, with 9 bases identical to TRBD1. The CDR3 has 14 residues. Germline CDR1 reads SQVTM; CDR2 reads ANQGSEA. Trimming cost V 6 bases and J 2 bases; bases outside gene matches: 5. CDR3 loop: CSVAWDRGNQPQHF. The CDR3 DNA sequence: TGCAGCGTCGCCTGGGACAGGGGCAATCAGCCCCAGCATTTT.

The chain links TRBV6-6 to TRBJ2-3; 11 bases agree with TRBD1. CDR3 length equals 16 residues. Germline CDR1 reads MNHNY; CDR2 reads SVGAGI (reference sequence). The J segment lost 6 bases and the V segment lost 5 bases, leaving 10 bases of the junction unmatched. The CDR3 reads CASSQDWDRGMDTQYF. The CDR3 DNA follows: TGTGCCAGCAGTCAGGACTGGGACAGGGGGATGGATACGCAGTATTTT.

V usage is TRBV6-5 and J usage is TRBJ1-1; 8 bases line up with TRBD1. The trim removed 6 bases at V and 4 bases at J, leaving 4 bases unmatched. The CDR3 is 13 residues long. Germline assignment: CDR1 MNHEY and CDR2 SVGAGI. DNA of the CDR3: TGTGCCAGCAGGACAGGGGCTGCCACTGAAGCTTTCTTT. The encoded protein is CASRTGAATEAFF.

This clone was observed a handful of times. This chain links TRBV9 with TRBJ2-1; D is ambiguous. Trimming removed 0 bases from V and 9 bases from J, with 13 bases in between. The CDR3 extends over 14 amino acids. Per germline, CDR1 SGDLS and CDR2 YYNGEE. In nucleotides, the CDR3 is TGTGCCAGCAGCGTAGTAGAAGGTACGGTTGAGCAGTTCTTC. Its protein is CASSVVEGTVEQFF.

The rearrangement joins TRBV7-9 to TRBJ1-3; 7 bases fit TRBD1. CDR1 and CDR2 (germline): SEHNR, FQNEAQ (reference sequence). The junction had 4 bases not matched to a gene; V was cut back by 5 bases and J by 3 bases. The CDR3 runs to 14 residues. CDR3 protein: CASSHSGGGNTIYF. CDR3 in DNA: TGTGCCAGCAGCCACTCAGGGGGTGGAAACACCATATATTTT.

The chain is built from TRBV7-2 and TRBJ2-2, with D maybe TRBD2 (6 bases). The germline gives CDR1 SGHTA, CDR2 FQGNSA. Deletions cut 4 bases from V and 5 bases from J, with 20 bases between. The CDR3 runs to 17 residues. The CDR3 DNA reads as TGTGCCAGCAGCTCAATAGGAGTGGTGGGGGGAACCGGGGAGCTGTTTTTT. This gives the protein CASSSIGVVGGTGELFF.

V is TRBV27 and J is TRBJ2-1; 12 bases line up with TRBD2. The germline gives CDR1 MNHEY, CDR2 SMNVEV (reference sequence). The CDR3 contains 14 residues. The V and J ends lost 2 bases and 8 bases, in that order; junction bases with no gene match: 1. Written as DNA, the CDR3 is TGTGCCAGCAGTTTACTAGCGGGGGGGGATGAGCAGTTCTTC. Protein sequence: CASSLLAGGDEQFF.

The J gene is TRBJ1-1, the V gene TRBV2; tentatively, D is TRBD1 (5 bases). With 5 bases removed from V and 0 bases from J, the gap between germline ends came to 10 bases. CDR1 is SNHLY, CDR2 FYNNEI, per germline. CDR3 size: 14 residues. The CDR3 DNA sequence: TGTGCCAGCAGTTCGGGGCCGATGAACACTGAAGCTTTCTTT. It encodes CASSSGPMNTEAFF.

The V and J genes are TRBV7-3 and TRBJ1-2; D is undetermined. In germline, CDR1 is SGHTA, CDR2 FQGTGA. This CDR3 has 14 amino acids. V lost 1 base, J lost 5 bases, and 11 bases lay in between. CDR3 nucleotides: TGTGCCAGCAGCTTAAATCCGCTACTGTATGGCTACACCTTC. Residues: CASSLNPLLYGYTF.

The V call is TRBV7-3, the J call TRBJ2-7; TRBD2 aligns across 8 bases. V gave up 10 bases and J gave up 3 bases; unmatched junction bases: 11. This CDR3 has 14 amino acids. CDR1 is SGHTA, CDR2 FQGTGA, per germline. The CDR3 sequence is CATLRGGTYYEQYV. Written as DNA, the CDR3 is TGTGCCACCCTACGGGGGGGGACTTACTACGAGCAGTACGTC.

The chain has TRBV6-6 and TRBJ1-2; TRBD1 matches at 9 bases. The V gene end was trimmed by 2 bases and the J gene end by 5 bases; junction bases not matched to a gene: 6. This CDR3 has 15 amino acids. Germline assignment: CDR1 MNHNY and CDR2 SVGAGI (reference sequence). The DNA of the CDR3 is TGTGCCAGCAGTTACCCGGGACAGGGAGGTTATGGCTACACCTTC. It codes for CASSYPGQGGYGYTF.

The V and J genes are TRBV4-2 and TRBJ1-1; a possible D gene is TRBD1 (6 bases). Trimming stripped 9 bases from V and 3 bases from J, with 14 bases between. The CDR3 spans 13 residues. Germline V gene sequence: CDR1 LGHNA, CDR2 YNFKEQ. CDR3 region: CASKQGSHTEAFF. CDR3 DNA: TGTGCCAGTAAACAGGGTAGTCACACTGAAGCTTTCTTT.

The V gene is TRBV6-4, the J gene TRBJ2-1; no reliable D call. CDR3 length equals 13 residues. Germline assignment: CDR1 MRHNA and CDR2 SNTAGT. The ends were cut back, 3 bases at V and 7 bases at J, with 10 bases in the middle. The CDR3 reads CASSEGSLNEQFF. CDR3 DNA sequence: TGTGCCAGCAGTGAAGGTAGTCTGAATGAGCAGTTCTTC.

The chain is built from TRBV6-1 and TRBJ1-5, with 7 bases identical to TRBD1. Germline CDR1 and CDR2: MNHNS and SASEGT. This CDR3 has 15 amino acids. The trim removed 6 bases at V and 4 bases at J, leaving 9 bases unmatched. The CDR3 sequence: CASSEAGQQNQPQHF. The CDR3 bases are TGTGCCAGCAGCGAGGCGGGACAGCAAAATCAGCCCCAGCATTTT.

The chain is built from TRBV6-1 and TRBJ1-5; TRBD1 matches at 7 bases. V shed 9 bases and J 3 bases; nucleotides not matched to a gene: 11. The CDR3 covers 15 residues. Germline CDR1 reads MNHNS; CDR2 reads SASEGT. The CDR3 region is CASGPGQTSNQPQHF. The DNA of the CDR3 is TGTGCCAGTGGTCCGGGACAGACTTCCAATCAGCCCCAGCATTTT.

J is TRBJ2-3 and V is TRBV2; TRBD1 might be the D (8 bases). Per germline, CDR1 SNHLY and CDR2 FYNNEI. This CDR3 has 15 amino acids. The V gene lost 4 bases and the J gene lost 3 bases, with 14 bases spanning the gap. In nucleotides, the CDR3 is TGTGCCAGCAGTGTTGAACAGGGGGGGACAGATACGCAGTATTTT. Its protein is CASSVEQGGTDTQYF.

The chain recombines TRBV4-1 with TRBJ1-2; D gene ambiguous. Looked up from germline, CDR1 is MGHRA and CDR2 is YSYEKL. V lost 0 bases to trimming and J lost 4 bases, with 9 bases between them. The CDR3 spans 14 residues. The CDR3 region has the DNA TGCGCCAGCAGCCAAGAGTCGCAGACCTATGGCTACACCTTC. Its protein is CASSQESQTYGYTF.

The genes are TRBV5-8 and TRBJ2-2; the D is unclear. Germline V gives CDR1 SGHTS, CDR2 YDEGEE. This CDR3 is 15 amino acids long. The V end lost 4 bases, the J end lost 3 bases, and 13 bases lay between the germline ends. As DNA, the CDR3 is TGTGCCAGCAGCGTTACAACGTCGGACACCGGGGAGCTGTTTTTT. It yields the protein CASSVTTSDTGELFF.

V gene TRBV7-9 combines with J gene TRBJ2-2; TRBD2 matches 10 bases. V was pared by 10 bases and J by 4 bases, with 9 bases of the junction left unmatched. The CDR3 consists of 15 residues. Germline V gives CDR1 SEHNR, CDR2 FQNEAQ (reference sequence). The CDR3 DNA reads as TGTGCCACAGTGGCTCGGACTAGCGGCACCGGGGAGCTGTTTTTT. It codes for CATVARTSGTGELFF.

This chain links TRBV7-9 with TRBJ2-7; D is unresolved. Trimming took 2 bases from V and 6 from J, leaving 17 bases between them. The CDR3 runs 15 residues. Germline CDR1 is SEHNR and CDR2 is FQNEAQ (reference sequence). The CDR3 bases are TGTGCCAGCAGCTTAAACCCAGGCCGCTCCCCCGAGCAGTACGTC. It specifies CASSLNPGRSPEQYV.